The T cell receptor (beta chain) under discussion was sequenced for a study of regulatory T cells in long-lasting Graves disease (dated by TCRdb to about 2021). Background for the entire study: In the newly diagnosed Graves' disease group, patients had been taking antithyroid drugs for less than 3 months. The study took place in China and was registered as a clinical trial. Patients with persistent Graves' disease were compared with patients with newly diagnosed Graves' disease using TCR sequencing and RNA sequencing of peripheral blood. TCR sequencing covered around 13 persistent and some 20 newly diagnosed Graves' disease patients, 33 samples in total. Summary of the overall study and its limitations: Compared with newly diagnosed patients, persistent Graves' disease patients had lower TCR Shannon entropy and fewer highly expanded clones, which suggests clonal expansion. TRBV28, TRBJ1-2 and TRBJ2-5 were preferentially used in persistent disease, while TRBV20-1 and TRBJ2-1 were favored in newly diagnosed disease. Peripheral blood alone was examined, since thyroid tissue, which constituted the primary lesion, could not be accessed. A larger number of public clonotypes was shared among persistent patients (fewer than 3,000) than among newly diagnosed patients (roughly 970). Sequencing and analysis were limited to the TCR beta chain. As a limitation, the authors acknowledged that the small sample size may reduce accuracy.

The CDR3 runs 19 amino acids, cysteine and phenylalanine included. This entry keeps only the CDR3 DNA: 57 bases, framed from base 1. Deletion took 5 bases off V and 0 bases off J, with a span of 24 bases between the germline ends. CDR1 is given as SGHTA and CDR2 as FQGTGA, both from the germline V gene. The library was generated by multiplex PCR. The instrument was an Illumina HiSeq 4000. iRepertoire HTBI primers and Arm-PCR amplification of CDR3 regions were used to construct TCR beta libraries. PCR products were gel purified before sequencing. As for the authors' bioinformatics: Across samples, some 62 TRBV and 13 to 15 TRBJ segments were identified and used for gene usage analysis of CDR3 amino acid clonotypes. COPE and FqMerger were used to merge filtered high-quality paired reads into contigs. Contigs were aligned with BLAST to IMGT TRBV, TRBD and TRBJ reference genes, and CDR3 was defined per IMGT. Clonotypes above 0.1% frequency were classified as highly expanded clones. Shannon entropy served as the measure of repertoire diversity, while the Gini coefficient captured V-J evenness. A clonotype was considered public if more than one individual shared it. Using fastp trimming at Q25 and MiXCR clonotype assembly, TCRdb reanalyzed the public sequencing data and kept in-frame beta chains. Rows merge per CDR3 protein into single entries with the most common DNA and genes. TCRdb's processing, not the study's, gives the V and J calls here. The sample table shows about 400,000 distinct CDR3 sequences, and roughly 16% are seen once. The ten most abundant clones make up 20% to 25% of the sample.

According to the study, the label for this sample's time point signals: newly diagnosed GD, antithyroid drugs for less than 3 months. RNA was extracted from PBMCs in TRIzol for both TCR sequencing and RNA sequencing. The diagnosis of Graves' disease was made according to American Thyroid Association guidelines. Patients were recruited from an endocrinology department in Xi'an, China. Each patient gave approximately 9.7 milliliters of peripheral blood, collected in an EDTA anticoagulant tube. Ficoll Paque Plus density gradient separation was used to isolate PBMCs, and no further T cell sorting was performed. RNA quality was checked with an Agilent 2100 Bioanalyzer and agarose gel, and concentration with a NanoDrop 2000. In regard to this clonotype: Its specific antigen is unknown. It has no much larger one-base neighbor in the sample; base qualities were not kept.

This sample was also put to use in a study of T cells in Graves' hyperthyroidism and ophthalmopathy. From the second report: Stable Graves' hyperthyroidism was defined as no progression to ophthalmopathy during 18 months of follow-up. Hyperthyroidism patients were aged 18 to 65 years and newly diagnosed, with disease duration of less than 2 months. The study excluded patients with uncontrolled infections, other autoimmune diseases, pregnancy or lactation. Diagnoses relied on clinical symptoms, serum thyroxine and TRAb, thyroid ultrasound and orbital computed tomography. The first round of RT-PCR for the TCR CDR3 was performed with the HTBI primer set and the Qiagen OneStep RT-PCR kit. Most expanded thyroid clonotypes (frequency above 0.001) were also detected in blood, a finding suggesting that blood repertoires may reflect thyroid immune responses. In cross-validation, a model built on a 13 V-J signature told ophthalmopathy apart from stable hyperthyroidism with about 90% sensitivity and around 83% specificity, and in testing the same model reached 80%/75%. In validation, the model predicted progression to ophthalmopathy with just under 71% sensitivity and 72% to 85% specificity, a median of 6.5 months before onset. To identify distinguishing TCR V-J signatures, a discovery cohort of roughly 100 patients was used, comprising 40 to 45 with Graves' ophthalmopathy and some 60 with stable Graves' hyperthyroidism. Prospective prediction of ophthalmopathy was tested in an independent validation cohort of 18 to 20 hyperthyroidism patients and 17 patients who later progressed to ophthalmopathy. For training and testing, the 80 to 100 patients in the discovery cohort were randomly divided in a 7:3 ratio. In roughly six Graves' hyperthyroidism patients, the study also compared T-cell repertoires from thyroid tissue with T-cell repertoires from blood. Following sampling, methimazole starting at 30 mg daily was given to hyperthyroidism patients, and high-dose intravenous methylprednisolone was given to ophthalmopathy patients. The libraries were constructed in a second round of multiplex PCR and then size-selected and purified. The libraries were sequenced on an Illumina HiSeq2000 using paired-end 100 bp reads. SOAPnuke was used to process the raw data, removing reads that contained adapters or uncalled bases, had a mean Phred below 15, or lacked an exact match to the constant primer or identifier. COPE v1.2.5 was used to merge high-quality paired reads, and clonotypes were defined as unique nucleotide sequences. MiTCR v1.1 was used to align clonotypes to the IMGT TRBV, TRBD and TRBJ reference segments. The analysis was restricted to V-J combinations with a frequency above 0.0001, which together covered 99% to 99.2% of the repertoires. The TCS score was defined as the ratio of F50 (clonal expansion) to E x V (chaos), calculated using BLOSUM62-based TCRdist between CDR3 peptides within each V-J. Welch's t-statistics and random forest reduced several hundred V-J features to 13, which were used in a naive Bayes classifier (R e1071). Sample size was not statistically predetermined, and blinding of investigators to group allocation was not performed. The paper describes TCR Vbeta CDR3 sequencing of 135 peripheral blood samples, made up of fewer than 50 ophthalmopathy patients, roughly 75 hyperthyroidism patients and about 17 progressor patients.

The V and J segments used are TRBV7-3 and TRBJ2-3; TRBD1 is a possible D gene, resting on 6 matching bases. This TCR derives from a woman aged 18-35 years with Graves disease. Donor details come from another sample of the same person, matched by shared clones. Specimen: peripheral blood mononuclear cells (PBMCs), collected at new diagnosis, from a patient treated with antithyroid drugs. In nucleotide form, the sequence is TGTGCCAGCAGCCCTTGGGTAGCGAGTCCCAGGGGTAGCACAGATACGCAGTATTTT. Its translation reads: CASSPWVASPRGSTDTQYF.